What follows are 9 T cell receptor beta chains derived from one specimen sequenced in a study of blood T cell repertoires in COVID-19. TCRdb keeps only in-frame clones here, not all; method: immunoSEQ multiplex PCR. The sample comprises a few hundred thousand clones, roughly 85% of which are singletons, and just over 7% rests with the top ten. Sequenced sample: peripheral blood. These receptors were taken from a human donor in a cohort sampled during active COVID-19.

The chain combines TRBV6-5 with TRBJ1-1; 7 bases map to TRBD1. The CDR3 is made up of 13 amino acids. Germline CDR1 MNHEY, CDR2 SVGAGI. V shed 7 bases, J shed 0 bases, and the junction held 2 bases outside the gene matches. The CDR3, as DNA: TGTGCCAGCAAGGGACAGCTGAACACTGAAGCTTTCTTT. Translated, it gives CASKGQLNTEAFF.

This chain connects TRBV5-1 to TRBJ2-7; 10 bases are shared with TRBD2. The trim removed 0 bases at V and 1 base at J, leaving 4 bases unmatched. CDR3 size: 16 residues. CDR1 is SGHRS and CDR2 is YFSETQ in the germline V gene. The CDR3 bases are TGCGCCAGCAGCTTGGGGTCTAGCGGGGGATCCTACGAGCAGTACTTC. Its protein is CASSLGSSGGSYEQYF.

This chain links TRBV4-1 with TRBJ1-4, with D possibly matching TRBD1 (6 bases). The germline V gene encodes CDR1 MGHRA and CDR2 YSYEKL. The CDR3 length is 17 residues. V was trimmed by 2 bases and J by 4 bases, leaving 17 bases between them. CDR3 sequence (DNA): TGCGCCAGCAGCCAAACCGCCCCCGGGACAAGTAATGAAAAACTGTTTTTT. Encoded protein: CASSQTAPGTSNEKLFF.

The chain uses TRBV9 and TRBJ1-3; 7 bases are a match to TRBD1. The V gene end was trimmed by 4 bases and the J gene end by 3 bases; junction bases not matched to a gene: 7. Germline loops: CDR1 SGDLS, CDR2 YYNGEE. The CDR3 is 15 amino acids. The CDR3 is CASSLKGTVGNTIYF. Here the CDR3 DNA reads TGTGCCAGCAGCCTCAAAGGGACAGTTGGAAACACCATATATTTT.

The rearrangement uses TRBV13 and TRBJ1-4; D is possibly TRBD1 (5 bases). CDR1 is PRHDT and CDR2 is FYEKMQ in the germline V gene (reference sequence). The CDR3 runs to 15 residues. Trimming took 3 bases from V and 8 from J, leaving 16 bases between them. As DNA, the CDR3 is TGTGCCAGCAGCTTCCACCAGGGTTTTGTAGAAAAACTGTTTTTT. It specifies CASSFHQGFVEKLFF.

This chain uses TRBV9 with TRBJ2-1, with unresolved D. CDR1 and CDR2 from the germline V gene are SGDLS and YYNGEE. V lost 3 bases and J lost 4, with 8 bases in between. The CDR3 consists of 13 residues. The CDR3, as DNA: TGTGCCAGCAGCGGACGCAGGTACAATGAGCAGTTCTTC. This gives the protein CASSGRRYNEQFF. The full variable domain, its missing parts supplied by reference TRBV9 and TRBJ2-1, is DSGVTQTPKHLITATGQRVTLRCSPRSGDLSVYWYQQSLDQGLQFLIQYYNGEERAKGNILERFSAQQFPDLHSELNLSSLELGDSALYFCASSGRRYNEQFFGPGTRLTVL.

This clone has a handful of counts. The V call is TRBV19, the J call TRBJ1-5, with a possible D match to TRBD1 (6 bases). CDR1 LNHDA and CDR2 SQIVND come from the germline V gene (reference sequence). V shed 7 bases and J shed 7 bases, with 20 bases lying between them. This CDR3 spans 15 amino acids. The CDR3 sequence is CASNRGGPQGQPQHF. The DNA for the CDR3 is TGTGCCAGTAATCGCGGGGGGCCACAAGGCCAGCCCCAGCATTTT.

This chain connects TRBV15 to TRBJ1-4, with D uncertain. V was cut by 0 bases and J by 8 bases, with 7 bases left in between. The CDR3 length is 13 residues. Looked up from germline, CDR1 is LNHNV and CDR2 is YYDKDF (reference sequence). The CDR3 DNA is TGTGCCACCAGCAGAGATCTACGGGAAAAACTGTTTTTT. Translation gives CATSRDLREKLFF.

The J gene is TRBJ2-6, the V gene TRBV10-3; D is undetermined. The germline V gene has CDR1 ENHRY and CDR2 SYGVKD. The CDR3 runs 15 residues. The V end was cut by 2 bases, the J end by 2 bases, with 7 bases between. DNA for the CDR3: TGTGCCATCAGTGAGGCAGATCCTGGGGCCAACGTCCTGACTTTC. As protein: CAISEADPGANVLTF.